A single sample is the source of the 18 T cell receptor beta chains below, sequenced in a study of blood T cells in healthy people across ages. A second PCR, run for roughly 7 to 11 cycles, used a sample-barcoded 5' primer plus a J-beta primer mix. TCRdb called the 5' RACE reads again in MiXCR, with one record for every CDR3 protein. This sample has 910,000 or so distinct CDR3 sequences; approximately 50% occur once, and the top ten carry over 20%. The sequencing sample was made of blood. These receptors were taken from a woman between 55 and 75 years old in good health.

Only a few counts were recorded for this clonotype. V is TRBV7-2 and J is TRBJ2-5; the match to TRBD2 covers 12 bases. Trimming took 5 bases from V and 5 from J; bases not matched to a gene: 9. This CDR3 spans 16 amino acids. Looked up from germline, CDR1 is SGHTA and CDR2 is FQGNSA. CDR3: CASSPGLAGTGETQYF. CDR3 DNA sequence: TGTGCCAGCAGCCCAGGACTAGCGGGAACGGGGGAGACCCAGTACTTC. Based on the CDR3 plus reference TRBV7-2 and TRBJ2-5, the full variable domain is GAGVSQSPSNKVTEKGKDVELRCDPISGHTALYWYRQSLGQGLEFLIYFQGNSAPDKSGLPSDRFSAERTGGSVSTLTIQRTQQEDSAVYLCASSPGLAGTGETQYFGPGTRLLVL.

The gene calls are TRBV28 and TRBJ2-3; 8 bases are a match to TRBD1. The CDR3 has 14 residues. The junction had 8 bases not matched to a gene; V was cut back by 10 bases and J by 2 bases. CDR1 MDHEN and CDR2 SYDVKM come from the germline V gene. CDR3 sequence reads: CAIGQGAPTDTQYF. The DNA for the CDR3 is TGTGCCATAGGACAGGGCGCCCCCACAGATACGCAGTATTTT.

The genes are TRBV7-9 and TRBJ2-1; D gene ambiguous. Trimming removed 0 bases from V and 11 bases from J, with 17 bases in between. Germline lookup yields CDR1 SEHNR and CDR2 FQNEAQ (reference sequence). CDR3 length: 15 amino acids. CDR3 sequence reads: CASSLAFQRVGKQFF. DNA of the CDR3: TGTGCCAGCAGCTTAGCGTTCCAACGTGTGGGCAAGCAGTTCTTC.

The table lists this clonotype with a few counts. The genes are TRBV29-1 and TRBJ2-7; TRBD2 agrees at 13 bases. Germline V gene lookup returns CDR1 SQVTM and CDR2 ANQGSEA. The CDR3 has 14 amino acids. Trimming at V came to 4 bases and at J to 6 bases, leaving 6 bases not matched to a gene. CDR3 protein: CSVVAGTSGIEQYF. The CDR3 DNA sequence: TGCAGCGTTGTCGCCGGGACTAGCGGGATCGAGCAGTACTTC.

This clonotype was observed at least ten times. One end of the junction does not line up with germline, which may come from a read error. The chain recombines TRBV6-2 or TRBV6-3 with TRBJ2-7; 12 nucleotides align to TRBD2. The CDR3 sequence is 13 residues long. CDR1 and CDR2 from the germline V gene are MNHEY and SVGEGT. CDR3 sequence reads: CASKTSGSYEQYF. The DNA of the CDR3 is TGCGCCAGCAAGACTAGCGGGAGCTACGAGCAGTACTTC.

The V gene is TRBV30, the J gene TRBJ2-1, with D uncertain. The CDR3 runs to 13 residues. Germline V gene lookup returns CDR1 GTSNPN and CDR2 SVGIG (reference sequence). Trimming stripped 4 bases from V and 8 bases from J, with 15 bases between. CDR3 amino acids: CAWKRAELHEQFF. DNA of the CDR3: TGTGCCTGGAAACGCGCTGAGCTACATGAGCAGTTCTTC.

The chain links TRBV12-3 or TRBV12-4 to TRBJ2-1, with a weak D call TRBD1 (6 bases). This CDR3 has 13 amino acids. With 10 bases removed from V and 3 bases from J, the gap between germline ends came to 13 bases. CDR3 sequence (DNA): TGTGCCACCCTCTGGACAGTCTACAATGAGCAGTTCTTC. Amino acid sequence: CATLWTVYNEQFF.

The rearrangement links TRBV6-5 to TRBJ1-4, with D perhaps TRBD1 (6 bases). Germline CDR1 reads MNHEY; CDR2 reads SVGAGI. The CDR3 runs 17 residues. V lost 0 bases and J lost 7, with 18 bases in between. In DNA form, the CDR3 reads TGTGCCAGCAGTTACTCGGTCGCAGGGGCCGGGATTGAAAAACTGTTTTTT. The encoded protein is CASSYSVAGAGIEKLFF.

The rearrangement uses TRBV4-1 and TRBJ2-5; TRBD1 matches at 9 bases. The germline V gene encodes CDR1 MGHRA and CDR2 YSYEKL. The CDR3 covers 18 residues. V gave up 4 bases and J gave up 5 bases; unmatched junction bases: 17. The CDR3 protein is CASSRTHLNRGLVETQYF. The CDR3 nucleotides read TGCGCCAGCAGCCGAACACACCTTAACAGGGGGCTGGTGGAGACCCAGTACTTC.

The chain links TRBV29-1 to TRBJ1-5; no clear D gene. The germline V and J ends were trimmed by 7 bases and 6 bases, with 13 bases remaining between them. The CDR3 contains 12 residues. Germline V lookup: CDR1 SQVTM, CDR2 ANQGSEA. The CDR3 DNA follows: TGCAGCGCCTCGGACGGGAGTCAGCCCCAGCATTTT. As protein: CSASDGSQPQHF.

The J gene is TRBJ2-7, the V gene TRBV7-3, with D maybe TRBD2 (6 bases). Germline V gene sequence: CDR1 SGHTA, CDR2 FQGTGA. This CDR3 is built from 13 residues. V gave up 5 bases and J gave up 7 bases, with 15 bases separating them. The CDR3 loop reads CASSRDSGLEQYF. The CDR3 coding sequence is TGTGCCAGCAGCCGGGACTCCGGACTGGAGCAGTACTTC.

The chain joins TRBV12-3 or TRBV12-4 to TRBJ2-1; TRBD2 agrees at 8 bases. The CDR3 consists of 16 residues. J gave up 9 bases and V 1 base, and 11 bases lay outside the gene matches. The CDR3 coding sequence is TGTGCCAGCAGTTTAGACGGACTAGCTTCGTTGGGTGAGCAGTTCTTC. Translation: CASSLDGLASLGEQFF.

This clonotype showed up just a few times. V usage is TRBV14 and J usage is TRBJ2-1; tentative D call: TRBD1 (6 bases). Germline lookup yields CDR1 SGHDN and CDR2 FVKESK. V was cut by 1 base and J by 2 bases, with 12 bases left in between. The CDR3 is 16 residues long. CDR3 loop: CASSQVTGPPYNEQFF. The CDR3 DNA reads TGTGCCAGCAGCCAAGTCACAGGGCCACCCTACAATGAGCAGTTCTTC.

The rearrangement uses TRBV10-3 and TRBJ1-5; no firm D call. The length of the CDR3 is 13 residues. Germline-derived CDR1 and CDR2 are ENHRY and SYGVKD. V was pared by 6 bases and J by 5 bases, with 11 bases between. CDR3 bases: TGTGCCATCAGCACTTCAGGAGATCAGCCCCAGCATTTT. This codes for CAISTSGDQPQHF.

This clonotype was seen only once. The genes are TRBV2 and TRBJ2-3, with D maybe TRBD2 (6 bases). In germline, CDR1 is SNHLY, CDR2 FYNNEI. CDR3 length: 15 amino acids. V was clipped by 6 bases and J by 2 bases, with 15 bases between them. CDR3 coding DNA: TGTGCCAGCAGCGACGGGGGAGTTGTCACAGATACGCAGTATTTT. It is translated as CASSDGGVVTDTQYF. Combining the CDR3 with reference TRBV2 and TRBJ2-3 gives the whole variable domain EPEVTQTPSHQVTQMGQEVILRCVPISNHLYFYWYRQILGQKVEFLVSFYNNEISEKSEIFDDQFSVERPDGSNFTLKIRSTKLEDSAMYFCASSDGGVVTDTQYFGPGTRLTVL.

The sample holds one count of this clonotype. The chain joins TRBV12-3 or TRBV12-4 to TRBJ2-1, with D possibly TRBD1 on 6 matching bases. The CDR3 loop spans 15 amino acids. The ends were cut back, 6 bases at V and 3 bases at J, with 15 bases in the middle. CDR3 in DNA: TGTGCCAGCAGGCTCTCCGGACAGTACTACAATGAGCAGTTCTTC. This codes for CASRLSGQYYNEQFF.

This clonotype was counted between two and nine times. The chain has TRBV3-1 and TRBJ2-5; a possible D gene is TRBD2 (6 bases). With 3 bases removed from V and 5 bases from J, the gap between germline ends came to 16 bases. The CDR3 has 15 amino acids. Per the germline V gene, CDR1 is LGHDT and CDR2 is YNNKEL (reference sequence). The CDR3, as DNA: TGTGCCAGCAGCCATGGGGGACTGCCGCCGGAGACCCAGTACTTC. Encoded protein: CASSHGGLPPETQYF.

This chain joins TRBV28 and TRBJ2-7, with 8 bases fitting TRBD2. CDR3 length equals 16 residues. V trimming: 6 bases; J trimming: 3 bases; junction bases outside the gene matches: 13. Germline CDR1 and CDR2: MDHEN and SYDVKM. The CDR3 DNA reads TGTGCCAGCAGCAAACCCCCAGCGGGAGTAGTCTACGAGCAGTACTTC. This gives the protein CASSKPPAGVVYEQYF.